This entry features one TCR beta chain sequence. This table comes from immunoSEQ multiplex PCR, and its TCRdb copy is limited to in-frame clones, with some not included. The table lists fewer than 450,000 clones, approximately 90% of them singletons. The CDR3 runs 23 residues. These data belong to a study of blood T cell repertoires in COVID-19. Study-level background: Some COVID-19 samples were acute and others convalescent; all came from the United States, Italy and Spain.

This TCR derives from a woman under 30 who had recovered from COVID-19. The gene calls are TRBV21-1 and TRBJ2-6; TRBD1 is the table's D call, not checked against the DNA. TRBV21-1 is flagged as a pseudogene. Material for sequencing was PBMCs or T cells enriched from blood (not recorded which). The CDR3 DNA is TGTGCCAGCAGCAAAGTAGATATTTTCCTTGGGCAGAAAAGGCGAGCTGGGGCCAACGTCCTGACTTTC. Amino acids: CASSKVDIFLGQKRRAGANVLTF.